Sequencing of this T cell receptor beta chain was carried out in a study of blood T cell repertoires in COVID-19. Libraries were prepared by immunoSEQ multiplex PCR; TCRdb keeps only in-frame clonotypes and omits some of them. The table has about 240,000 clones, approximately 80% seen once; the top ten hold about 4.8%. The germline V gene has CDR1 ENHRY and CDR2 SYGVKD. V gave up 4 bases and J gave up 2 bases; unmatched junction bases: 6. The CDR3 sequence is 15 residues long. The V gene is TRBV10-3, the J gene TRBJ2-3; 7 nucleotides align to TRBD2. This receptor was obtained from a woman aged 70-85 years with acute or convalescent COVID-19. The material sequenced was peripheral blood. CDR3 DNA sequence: TGTGCCATCAGTGGGGGGGGTCTTTCCACAGATACGCAGTATTTT. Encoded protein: CAISGGGLSTDTQYF.